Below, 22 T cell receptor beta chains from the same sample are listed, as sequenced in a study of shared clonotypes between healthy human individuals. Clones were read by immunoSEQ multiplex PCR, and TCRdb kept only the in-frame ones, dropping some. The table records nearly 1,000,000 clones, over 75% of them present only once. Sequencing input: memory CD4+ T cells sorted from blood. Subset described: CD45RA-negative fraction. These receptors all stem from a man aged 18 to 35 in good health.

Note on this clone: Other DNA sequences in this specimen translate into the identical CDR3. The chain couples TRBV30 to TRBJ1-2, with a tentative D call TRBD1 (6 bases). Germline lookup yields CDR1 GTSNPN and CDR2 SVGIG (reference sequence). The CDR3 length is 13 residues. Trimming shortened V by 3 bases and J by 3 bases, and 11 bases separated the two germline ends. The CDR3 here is CAWSRNRDYGYTF. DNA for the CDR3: TGTGCCTGGAGCCGTAACAGGGACTATGGCTACACCTTC. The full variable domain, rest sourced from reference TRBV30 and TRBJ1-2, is SQTIHQWPATLVQPVGSPLSLECTVEGTSNPNLYWYRQAAGRGLQLLFYSVGIGQISSEVPQNLSASRPQDRQFILSSKKLLLSDSGFYLCAWSRNRDYGYTFGSGTRLTVV.

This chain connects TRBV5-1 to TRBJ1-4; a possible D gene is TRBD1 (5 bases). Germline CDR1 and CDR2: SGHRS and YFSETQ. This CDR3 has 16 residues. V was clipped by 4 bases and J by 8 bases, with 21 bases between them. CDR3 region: CASSGSRERVREKLFF. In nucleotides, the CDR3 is TGCGCCAGCAGCGGATCCAGGGAAAGGGTTAGGGAAAAACTGTTTTTT.

In DNA, the CDR3 is TGTGCCAGCAGCTTGGGAGGGGGCACTGAAGCTTTCTTT. Its translation is CASSLGGGTEAFF. This rearrangement joins TRBV5-5 to TRBJ1-1; the D gene is possibly TRBD1 (6 bases). V was shortened by 0 bases and J by 4 bases, with 7 bases between the two germline ends. Looked up from germline, CDR1 is SGHKS and CDR2 is YYEKEE (reference sequence). This CDR3 spans 13 amino acids.

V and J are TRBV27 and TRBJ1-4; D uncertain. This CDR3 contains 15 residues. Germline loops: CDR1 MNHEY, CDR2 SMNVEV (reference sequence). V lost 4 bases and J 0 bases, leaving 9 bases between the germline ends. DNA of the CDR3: TGTGCCAGCAGTTCCGCCAGACCAACTAATGAAAAACTGTTTTTT. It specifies CASSSARPTNEKLFF.

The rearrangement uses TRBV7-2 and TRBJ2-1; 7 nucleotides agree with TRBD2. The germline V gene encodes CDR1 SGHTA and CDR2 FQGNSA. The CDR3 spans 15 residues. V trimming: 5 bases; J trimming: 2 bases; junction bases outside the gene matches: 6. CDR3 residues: CASSPEGLTYNEQFF. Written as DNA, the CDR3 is TGTGCCAGCAGCCCCGAGGGACTAACCTACAATGAGCAGTTCTTC.

The CDR3 DNA reads TGTGCCAGCAGCAAAGAAAAGTTAACTGTCCCAGGGGGCAATCAGCCCCAGCATTTT. This encodes CASSKEKLTVPGGNQPQHF. This chain links TRBV21-1 with TRBJ1-5; the table's D call TRBD1 went unverified against the DNA. TRBV21-1 is a pseudogene locus. CDR3 length: 19 amino acids.

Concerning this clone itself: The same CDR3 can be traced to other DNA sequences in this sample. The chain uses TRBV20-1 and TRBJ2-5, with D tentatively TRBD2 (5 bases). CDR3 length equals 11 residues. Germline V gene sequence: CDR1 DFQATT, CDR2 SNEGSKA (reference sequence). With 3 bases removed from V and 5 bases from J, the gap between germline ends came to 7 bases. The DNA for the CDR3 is TGCAGTGCTAGTTCGGGGGAGACCCAGTACTTC. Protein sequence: CSASSGETQYF.

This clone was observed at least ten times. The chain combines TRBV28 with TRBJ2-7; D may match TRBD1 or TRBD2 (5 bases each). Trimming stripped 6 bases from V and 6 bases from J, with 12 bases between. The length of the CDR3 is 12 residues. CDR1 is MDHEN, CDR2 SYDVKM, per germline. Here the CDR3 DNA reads TGTGCCAGCAGGAGGGCAGGGAGCGAGCAGTACTTC. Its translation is CASRRAGSEQYF.

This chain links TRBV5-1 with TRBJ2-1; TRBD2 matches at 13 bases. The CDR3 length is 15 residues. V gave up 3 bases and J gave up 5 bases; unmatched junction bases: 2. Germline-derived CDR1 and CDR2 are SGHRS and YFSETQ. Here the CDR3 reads CASSSGTSGDNEQFF. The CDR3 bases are TGCGCCAGCAGCTCAGGGACTAGCGGGGACAATGAGCAGTTCTTC.

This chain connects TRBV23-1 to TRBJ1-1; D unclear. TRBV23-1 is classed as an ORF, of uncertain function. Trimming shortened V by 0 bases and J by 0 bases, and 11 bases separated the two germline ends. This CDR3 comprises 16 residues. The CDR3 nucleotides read TGCGCCAGCAGTCAATCTTATCAGCCGATGAACACTGAAGCTTTCTTT. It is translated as CASSQSYQPMNTEAFF.

For the CDR3, the DNA is TGTGCCAGCAGCGCCGGGATCGAGAACACTGAAGCTTTCTTT. As protein: CASSAGIENTEAFF. V gene TRBV6-1 combines with J gene TRBJ1-1; D remains ambiguous. The CDR3 is 14 residues long. The V gene lost 6 bases and the J gene lost 1 base, with 12 bases spanning the gap. Germline loops: CDR1 MNHNS, CDR2 SASEGT.

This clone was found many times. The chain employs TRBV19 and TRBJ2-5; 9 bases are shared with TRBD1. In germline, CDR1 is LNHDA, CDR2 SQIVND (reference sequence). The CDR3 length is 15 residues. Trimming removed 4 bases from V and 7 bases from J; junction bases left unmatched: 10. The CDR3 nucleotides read TGTGCCAGTAGTACCCAACAGGGGGCCTGGTCGACCCAGTACTTC. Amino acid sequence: CASSTQQGAWSTQYF.

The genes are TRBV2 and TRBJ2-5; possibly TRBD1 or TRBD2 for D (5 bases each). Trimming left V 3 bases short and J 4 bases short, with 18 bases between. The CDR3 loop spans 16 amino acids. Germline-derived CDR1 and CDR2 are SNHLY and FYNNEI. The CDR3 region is CASSDGDLEWGETQYF. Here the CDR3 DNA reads TGTGCCAGCAGTGATGGGGACCTTGAGTGGGGAGAGACCCAGTACTTC.

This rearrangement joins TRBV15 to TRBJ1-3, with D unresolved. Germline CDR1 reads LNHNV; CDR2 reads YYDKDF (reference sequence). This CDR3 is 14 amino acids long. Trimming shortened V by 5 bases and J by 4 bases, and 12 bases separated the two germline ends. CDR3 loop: CATSAGVSGNTIYF. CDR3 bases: TGTGCCACCAGCGCAGGAGTTTCGGGAAACACCATATATTTT.

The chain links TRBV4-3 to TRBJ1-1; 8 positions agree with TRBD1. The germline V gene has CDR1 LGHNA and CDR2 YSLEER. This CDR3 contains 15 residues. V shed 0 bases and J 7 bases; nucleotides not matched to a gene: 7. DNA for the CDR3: TGCGCCAGCAGCCAAGAGTACTCAGGGGGCGGTGAAGCTTTCTTT. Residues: CASSQEYSGGGEAFF.

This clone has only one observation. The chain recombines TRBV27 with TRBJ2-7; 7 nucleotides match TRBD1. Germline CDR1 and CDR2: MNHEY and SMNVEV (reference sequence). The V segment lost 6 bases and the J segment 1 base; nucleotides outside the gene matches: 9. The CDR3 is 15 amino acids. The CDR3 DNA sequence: TGTGCCAGCAGAAAGGGACAGACTATATCCTACGAGCAGTACTTC. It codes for CASRKGQTISYEQYF.

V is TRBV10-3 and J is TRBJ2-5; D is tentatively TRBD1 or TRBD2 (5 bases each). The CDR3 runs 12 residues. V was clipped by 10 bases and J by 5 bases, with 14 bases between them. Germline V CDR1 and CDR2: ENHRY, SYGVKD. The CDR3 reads CATGVGVETQYF. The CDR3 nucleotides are TGTGCCACCGGGGTGGGGGTTGAGACCCAGTACTTC.

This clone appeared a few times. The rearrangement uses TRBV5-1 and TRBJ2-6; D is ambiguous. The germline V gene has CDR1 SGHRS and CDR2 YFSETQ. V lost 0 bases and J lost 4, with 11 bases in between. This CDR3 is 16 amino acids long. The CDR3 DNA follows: TGCGCCAGCAGCTTGGCCTTGAAGAAAGGGGCCAACGTCCTGACTTTC. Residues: CASSLALKKGANVLTF.

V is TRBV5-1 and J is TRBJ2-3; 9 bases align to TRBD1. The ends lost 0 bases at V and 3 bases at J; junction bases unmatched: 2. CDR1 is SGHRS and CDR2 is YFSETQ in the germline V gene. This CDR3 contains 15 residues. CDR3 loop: CASSLVGTGTDTQYF. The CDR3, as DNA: TGCGCCAGCAGCTTGGTGGGGACAGGGACAGATACGCAGTATTTT.

CDR3 in amino acids: CASSPRLAPTDTQYF. The CDR3 DNA reads TGTGCCAGCAGTCCCCGACTAGCGCCCACAGATACGCAGTATTTT. The chain is built from TRBV6-5 and TRBJ2-3, with 8 bases that match TRBD2. Germline CDR1 and CDR2: MNHEY and SVGAGI. CDR3 length: 15 amino acids. With V trimmed by 5 bases and J by 2 bases, 6 bases remained unmatched.

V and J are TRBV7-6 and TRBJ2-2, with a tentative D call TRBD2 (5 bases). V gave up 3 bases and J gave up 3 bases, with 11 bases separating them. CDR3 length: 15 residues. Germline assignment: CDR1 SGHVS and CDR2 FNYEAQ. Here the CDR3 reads CASSFTRAHTGELFF. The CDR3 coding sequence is TGTGCCAGCAGCTTTACTAGGGCCCACACCGGGGAGCTGTTTTTT.

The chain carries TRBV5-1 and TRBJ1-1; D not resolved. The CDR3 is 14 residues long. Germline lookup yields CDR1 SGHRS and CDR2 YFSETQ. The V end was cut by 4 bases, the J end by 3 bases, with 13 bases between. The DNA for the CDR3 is TGCGCCAGCAGCATCCGGGCGTCGGACACTGAAGCTTTCTTT. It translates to CASSIRASDTEAFF.